The 22 T cell receptor beta chains reported below all come from one sample, sequenced in a study of T-cell reconstitution after alpha-beta-depleted transplantation in children. TCRbeta library preparation incorporated unique molecular identifiers. TCRdb reanalysed the PCR reads using MiXCR and keeps one entry per CDR3 protein. The sample lists approximately 510,000 distinct CDR3 sequences; 18% were seen once. The sample consisted of PBMCs from the stem cell graft donor, taken from the stem cell graft. Source of these receptors: a human donor who donated a stem cell graft to a child with acute lymphoblastic leukemia.

The V gene is TRBV20-1, the J gene TRBJ2-7; TRBD2 aligns across 9 bases. J gave up 3 bases and V 3 bases, and 0 bases lay outside the gene matches. The germline V gene encodes CDR1 DFQATT and CDR2 SNEGSKA (reference sequence). The CDR3 contains 12 residues. The CDR3 region is CSASSGSYEQYF. The CDR3 DNA follows: TGCAGTGCTAGTAGCGGGAGCTACGAGCAGTACTTC.

This clonotype came up a few times. The genes are TRBV29-1 and TRBJ1-2; TRBD1 agrees at 8 bases. CDR3 length: 15 amino acids. With V trimmed by 0 bases and J by 4 bases, 7 bases remained unmatched. The germline V gene has CDR1 SQVTM and CDR2 ANQGSEA. The CDR3 is CSVEDWTGQGYGYTF. The CDR3 bases are TGCAGCGTTGAAGATTGGACAGGGCAGGGCTATGGCTACACCTTC.

This clonotype was seen only a few times. The chain combines TRBV11-2 with TRBJ2-3; 12 bases match TRBD2. Per the germline V gene, CDR1 is SGHAT and CDR2 is FQNNGV. With V trimmed by 5 bases and J by 0 bases, 12 bases remained unmatched. The CDR3 consists of 19 residues. The CDR3 DNA is TGTGCCAGCAGCCCGGAGCTAGGACTAGCGGGACCTAGCACAGATACGCAGTATTTT. Residues: CASSPELGLAGPSTDTQYF.

A few counts support this clonotype. The chain recombines TRBV24-1 with TRBJ1-3, with 9 bases matching TRBD1. V was pared by 4 bases and J by 0 bases, with 6 bases of the junction left unmatched. The CDR3 sequence is 17 residues long. Per germline, CDR1 KGHDR and CDR2 SFDVKD. CDR3 sequence: CATSETGGGSSGNTIYF. As DNA, the CDR3 is TGTGCCACCAGTGAGACAGGGGGAGGCAGCTCTGGAAACACCATATATTTT.

J is TRBJ2-7 and V is TRBV3-1; D not resolved. In germline, CDR1 is LGHDT, CDR2 YNNKEL (reference sequence). The V gene lost 1 base and the J gene lost 2 bases, with 6 bases spanning the gap. The length of the CDR3 is 13 residues. In DNA form, the CDR3 reads TGTGCCAGCAGCCAAGGACCGCCCTACGAGCAGTACTTC. Protein: CASSQGPPYEQYF.

This clonotype was counted between two and nine times. The V call is TRBV7-7, the J call TRBJ2-3; D unresolved. The CDR3 loop spans 15 amino acids. Germline V lookup: CDR1 SSHAT, CDR2 FNYEAQ (reference sequence). The V and J ends lost 1 base and 0 bases respectively, with 8 bases between them. In nucleotides, the CDR3 is TGTGCCAGCAGCTTAGATGCGGCTAGCACAGATACGCAGTATTTT. It encodes CASSLDAASTDTQYF.

V and J are TRBV3-1 and TRBJ2-5; TRBD2 might be the D (6 bases). The CDR3 has 14 amino acids. Germline V CDR1 and CDR2: LGHDT, YNNKEL (reference sequence). V was trimmed by 1 base and J by 4 bases, leaving 10 bases between them. The CDR3 bases are TGTGCCAGCAGCCAAGCGGGAGCGGGAGAGACCCAGTACTTC. This encodes CASSQAGAGETQYF.

The chain employs TRBV5-1 and TRBJ2-3; D possibly corresponds to TRBD2 (7 bases). The CDR3 runs 14 residues. Germline V gene lookup returns CDR1 SGHRS and CDR2 YFSETQ. Trimming removed 1 base from V and 6 bases from J, with 12 bases in between. CDR3 coding DNA: TGCGCCAGCAGCTTGCGGGGGGCTGGTGATACGCAGTATTTT. Protein sequence: CASSLRGAGDTQYF.

This clonotype was detected a few times. The chain combines TRBV6-5 with TRBJ1-1; 10 bases map to TRBD1. This CDR3 region has 15 residues. Germline loops: CDR1 MNHEY, CDR2 SVGAGI. The V gene end was trimmed by 6 bases and the J gene end by 1 base; junction bases not matched to a gene: 5. The CDR3 sequence: CASRPGTGENTEAFF. CDR3 bases: TGTGCCAGCAGGCCAGGGACAGGGGAGAACACTGAAGCTTTCTTT.

The CDR3: CASSQVIPGEQYF. The CDR3 nucleotides are TGCGCCAGCAGCCAGGTCATCCCTGGGGAGCAGTACTTC. The chain combines TRBV4-1 with TRBJ2-7; no clear D gene. The V and J ends lost 3 bases and 7 bases respectively, with 13 bases between them. Per the germline V gene, CDR1 is MGHRA and CDR2 is YSYEKL. The CDR3 is made up of 13 amino acids.

This chain connects TRBV12-3 or TRBV12-4 to TRBJ1-2; D possibly corresponds to TRBD1 (6 bases). The V end was cut by 5 bases, the J end by 0 bases, with 10 bases between. The CDR3 has 14 amino acids. The CDR3 loop reads CASSRTVPNYGYTF. The CDR3 coding sequence is TGTGCCAGCAGTCGGACAGTTCCTAACTATGGCTACACCTTC.

The chain uses TRBV20-1 and TRBJ2-1, with 10 bases lining up with TRBD2. V trimming: 1 base; J trimming: 0 bases; junction bases outside the gene matches: 15. Germline assignment: CDR1 DFQATT and CDR2 SNEGSKA (reference sequence). CDR3 size: 20 residues. The CDR3 nucleotides read TGCAGTGCTAGAGGGCGCGGGACTAGCGACATTTTAAGCTCCTACAATGAGCAGTTCTTC. As protein: CSARGRGTSDILSSYNEQFF.

The chain couples TRBV12-3 or TRBV12-4 to TRBJ1-2; D is unresolved. Trimming left V 5 bases short and J 5 bases short, with 21 bases between. The CDR3 contains 16 residues. For the CDR3, the DNA is TGTGCCAGCAGTCCCCTCCGTATGCGTGAGGGATATGGCTACACCTTC. As protein: CASSPLRMREGYGYTF.

There are a few counts of this clonotype. This chain connects TRBV20-1 to TRBJ1-2, with 9 positions matching TRBD1. Unmatched junction bases numbered 0, after V lost 1 base and J lost 0 bases. Germline V lookup: CDR1 DFQATT, CDR2 SNEGSKA (reference sequence). The CDR3 covers 14 residues. The CDR3 protein is CSARGTGANYGYTF. The DNA of the CDR3 is TGCAGTGCTAGAGGGACAGGGGCTAACTATGGCTACACCTTC.

The rearrangement joins TRBV29-1 to TRBJ1-1; possible D gene TRBD1, 5 bases. CDR1 SQVTM and CDR2 ANQGSEA come from the germline V gene. The CDR3 covers 12 residues. Trimming stripped 7 bases from V and 0 bases from J, with 9 bases between. CDR3 residues: CSGGHLNTEAFF. The CDR3 DNA reads TGCAGCGGCGGACACCTGAACACTGAAGCTTTCTTT.

This clonotype appeared a few times. The chain links TRBV27 to TRBJ2-2, with TRBD1 matching over 8 bases. J lost 1 base, V lost 3 bases, and 7 bases had no gene match. CDR3 length equals 17 residues. Germline V gives CDR1 MNHEY, CDR2 SMNVEV (reference sequence). CDR3 amino acids: CASSLGFGTGNTGELFF. CDR3 sequence (DNA): TGTGCCAGCAGTTTGGGGTTTGGGACAGGGAACACCGGGGAGCTGTTTTTT.

This clonotype occurred many times. The V call is TRBV11-2, the J call TRBJ2-1, with 9 bases that match TRBD2. V dropped 1 base and J dropped 7; count of bases not matched to a gene: 8. The CDR3 has 16 residues. CDR1 is SGHAT, CDR2 FQNNGV, per germline. The CDR3 DNA reads as TGTGCCAGCAGCTTAGTGGGCGCGGGAGGGTTGAATGAGCAGTTCTTC. Translated: CASSLVGAGGLNEQFF. Drawing the rest from reference TRBV11-2 and TRBJ2-1, the complete variable domain is EAGVAQSPRYKIIEKRQSVAFWCNPISGHATLYWYQQILGQGPKLLIQFQNNGVVDDSQLPKDRFSAERLKGVDSTLKIQPAKLEDSAVYLCASSLVGAGGLNEQFFGPGTRLTVL.

This clonotype came up many times. One junction end disagrees with the germline gene, perhaps due to a read error. This chain connects TRBV4-1 to TRBJ2-7; D unresolved. The CDR3 sequence is 15 residues long. Germline V gene data show CDR1 as MGHRA and CDR2 as YSYEKL. CDR3 sequence reads: CASSQVPTGSYEQYF. DNA for the CDR3: TGTGCCAGCAGCCAAGTTCCGACTGGCTCCTACGAGCAGTACTTC.

This clonotype was detected ten times or more. The V gene is TRBV6-2 or TRBV6-3, the J gene TRBJ2-7; D uncertain. Trimming pared 5 bases from V and 0 bases from J, leaving 8 bases between. Looked up from germline, CDR1 is MNHEY and CDR2 is SVGEGT. The CDR3 length is 13 residues. In nucleotides, the CDR3 is TGTGCCAGCAGTCACGGAAGCTCCTACGAGCAGTACTTC. The encoded protein is CASSHGSSYEQYF.

The V and J genes are TRBV29-1 and TRBJ2-1, with TRBD2 matching 12 bases. Germline assignment: CDR1 SQVTM and CDR2 ANQGSEA. This CDR3 region has 15 residues. Trimming took 3 bases from V and 6 from J; bases not matched to a gene: 6. The chain's CDR3 is CSVEGLAGGPNEQFF. The DNA of the CDR3 is TGCAGCGTTGAGGGTCTAGCGGGAGGGCCCAATGAGCAGTTCTTC.

There are a few counts of this clonotype. The V call is TRBV20-1, the J call TRBJ2-6; 9 positions agree with TRBD1. The CDR3 is 18 residues long. The junction had 7 bases not matched to a gene; V was cut back by 1 base and J by 0 bases. Germline V gene data show CDR1 as DFQATT and CDR2 as SNEGSKA (reference sequence). The CDR3 nucleotides are TGCAGTGCTAGAGCCGCGGACAGGGGACCCTCTGGGGCCAACGTCCTGACTTTC. Protein sequence: CSARAADRGPSGANVLTF.

The chain recombines TRBV5-1 with TRBJ2-4; D could derive from TRBD1 or TRBD2 (6 bases each). Germline V CDR1 and CDR2: SGHRS, YFSETQ. Trimming took off 4 bases at V and 2 bases at J, with 16 bases between the two ends. The CDR3 extends over 16 amino acids. The CDR3 DNA reads TGCGCCAGCAGCCTGGGGGGCGAAGTAACCAAAAACATTCAGTACTTC. This encodes CASSLGGEVTKNIQYF.